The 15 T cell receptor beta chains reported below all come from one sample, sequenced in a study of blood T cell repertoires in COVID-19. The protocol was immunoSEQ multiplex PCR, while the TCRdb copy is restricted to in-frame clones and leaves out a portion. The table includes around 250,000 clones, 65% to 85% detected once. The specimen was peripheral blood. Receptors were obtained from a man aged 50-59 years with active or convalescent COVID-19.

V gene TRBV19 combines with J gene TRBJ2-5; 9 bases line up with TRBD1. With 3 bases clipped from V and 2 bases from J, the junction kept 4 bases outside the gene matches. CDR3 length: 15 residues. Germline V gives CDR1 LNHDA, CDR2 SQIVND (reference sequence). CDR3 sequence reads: CASSITGQGQETQYF. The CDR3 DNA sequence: TGTGCCAGTAGTATTACCGGACAGGGGCAAGAGACCCAGTACTTC. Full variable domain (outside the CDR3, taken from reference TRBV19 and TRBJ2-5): DGGITQSPKYLFRKEGQNVTLSCEQNLNHDAMYWYRQDPGQGLRLIYYSQIVNDFQKGDIAEGYSVSREKKESFPLTVTSAQKNPTAFYLCASSITGQGQETQYFGPGTRLLVL.

This CDR3 reads CASSLNGGGNQPQHF. The CDR3 bases are TGTGCCAGCAGCTTAAACGGGGGAGGCAATCAGCCCCAGCATTTT. V usage is TRBV7-8 and J usage is TRBJ1-5, with D possibly being TRBD1 (5 bases). Deletions cut 2 bases from V and 2 bases from J, with 10 bases between. The CDR3 consists of 15 residues. Germline V CDR1 and CDR2: SGHVS, FQNEAQ.

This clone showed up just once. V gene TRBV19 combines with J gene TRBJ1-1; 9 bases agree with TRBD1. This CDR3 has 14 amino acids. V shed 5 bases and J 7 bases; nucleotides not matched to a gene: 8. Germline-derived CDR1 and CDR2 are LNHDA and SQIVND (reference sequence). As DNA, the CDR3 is TGTGCCAGTAGTGGTCGGACAGGGGACGGTGAAGCTTTCTTT. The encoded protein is CASSGRTGDGEAFF.

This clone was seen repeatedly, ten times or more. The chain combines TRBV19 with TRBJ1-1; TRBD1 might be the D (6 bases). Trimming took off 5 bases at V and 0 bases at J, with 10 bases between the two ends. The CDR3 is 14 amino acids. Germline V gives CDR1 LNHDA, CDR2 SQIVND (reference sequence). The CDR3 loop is CASSGGSLNTEAFF. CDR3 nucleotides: TGTGCCAGTAGTGGGGGCAGTTTGAACACTGAAGCTTTCTTT.

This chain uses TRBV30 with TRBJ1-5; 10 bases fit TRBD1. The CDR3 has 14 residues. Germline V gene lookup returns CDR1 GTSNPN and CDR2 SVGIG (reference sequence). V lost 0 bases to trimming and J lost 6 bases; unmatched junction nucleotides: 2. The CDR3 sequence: CAWSVGTGAQPQHF. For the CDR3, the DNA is TGTGCCTGGAGTGTAGGGACAGGGGCTCAGCCCCAGCATTTT. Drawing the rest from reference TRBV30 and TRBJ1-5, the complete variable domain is SQTIHQWPATLVQPVGSPLSLECTVEGTSNPNLYWYRQAAGRGLQLLFYSVGIGQISSEVPQNLSASRPQDRQFILSSKKLLLSDSGFYLCAWSVGTGAQPQHFGDGTRLSIL.

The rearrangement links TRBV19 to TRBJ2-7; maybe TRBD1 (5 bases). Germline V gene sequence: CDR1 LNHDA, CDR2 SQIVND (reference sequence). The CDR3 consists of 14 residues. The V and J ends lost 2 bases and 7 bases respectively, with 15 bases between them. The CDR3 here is CASSIQGSSGEQYF. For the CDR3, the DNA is TGTGCCAGTAGTATACAGGGTTCATCCGGGGAGCAGTACTTC. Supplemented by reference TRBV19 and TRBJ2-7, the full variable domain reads DGGITQSPKYLFRKEGQNVTLSCEQNLNHDAMYWYRQDPGQGLRLIYYSQIVNDFQKGDIAEGYSVSREKKESFPLTVTSAQKNPTAFYLCASSIQGSSGEQYFGPGTRLTVT.

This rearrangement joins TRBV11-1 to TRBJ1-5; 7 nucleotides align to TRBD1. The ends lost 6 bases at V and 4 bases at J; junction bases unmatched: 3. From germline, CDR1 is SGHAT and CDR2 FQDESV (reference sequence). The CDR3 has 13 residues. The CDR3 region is CASSLDRNQPQHF. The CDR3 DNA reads TGTGCCAGCAGTCTGGACAGGAATCAGCCCCAGCATTTT. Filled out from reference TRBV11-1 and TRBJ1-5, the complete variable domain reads EAEVAQSPRYKITEKSQAVAFWCDPISGHATLYWYRQILGQGPELLVQFQDESVVDDSQLPKDRFSAERLKGVDSTLKIQPAELGDSAMYLCASSLDRNQPQHFGDGTRLSIL.

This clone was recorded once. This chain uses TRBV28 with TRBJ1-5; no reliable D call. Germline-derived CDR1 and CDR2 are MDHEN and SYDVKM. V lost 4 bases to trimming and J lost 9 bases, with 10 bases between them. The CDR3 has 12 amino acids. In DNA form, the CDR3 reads TGTGCCAGCAGTTCGAGTAGCGCGCCCCAGCATTTT. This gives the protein CASSSSSAPQHF. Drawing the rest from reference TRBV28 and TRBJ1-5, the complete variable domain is DVKVTQSSRYLVKRTGEKVFLECVQDMDHENMFWYRQDPGLGLRLIYFSYDVKMKEKGDIPEGYSVSREKKERFSLILESASTNQTSMYLCASSSSSAPQHFGDGTRLSIL.

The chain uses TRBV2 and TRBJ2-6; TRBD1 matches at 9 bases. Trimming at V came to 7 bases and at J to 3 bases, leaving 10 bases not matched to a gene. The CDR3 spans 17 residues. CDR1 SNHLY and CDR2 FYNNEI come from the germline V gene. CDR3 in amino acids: CASILDRGGYGANVLTF. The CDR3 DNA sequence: TGTGCCAGCATCTTGGACAGGGGAGGGTATGGGGCCAACGTCCTGACTTTC.

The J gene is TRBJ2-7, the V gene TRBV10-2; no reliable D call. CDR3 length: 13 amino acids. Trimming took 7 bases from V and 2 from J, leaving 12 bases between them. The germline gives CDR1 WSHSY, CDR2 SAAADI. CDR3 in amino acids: CASTNISPYEQYF. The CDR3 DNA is TGCGCCAGCACCAACATATCTCCCTACGAGCAGTACTTC.

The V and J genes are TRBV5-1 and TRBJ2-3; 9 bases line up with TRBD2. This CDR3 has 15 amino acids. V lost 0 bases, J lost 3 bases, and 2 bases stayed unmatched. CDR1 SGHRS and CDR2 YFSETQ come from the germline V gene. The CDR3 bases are TGCGCCAGCAGCTTGGTAGCGGGGGAAACAGATACGCAGTATTTT. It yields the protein CASSLVAGETDTQYF.

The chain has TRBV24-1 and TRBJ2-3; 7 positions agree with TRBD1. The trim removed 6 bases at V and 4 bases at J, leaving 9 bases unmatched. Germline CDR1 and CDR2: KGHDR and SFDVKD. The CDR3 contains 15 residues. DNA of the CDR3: TGTGCCACCAGTTCCGGCGGGCAGGGGGCAGATACGCAGTATTTT. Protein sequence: CATSSGGQGADTQYF.

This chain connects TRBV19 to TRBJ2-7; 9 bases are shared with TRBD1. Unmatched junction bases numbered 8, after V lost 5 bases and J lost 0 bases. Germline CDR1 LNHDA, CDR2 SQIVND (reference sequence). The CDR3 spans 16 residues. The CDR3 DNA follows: TGTGCCAGTAGTCCGACCGGGACAGGGAGCTCCTACGAGCAGTACTTC. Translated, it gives CASSPTGTGSSYEQYF.

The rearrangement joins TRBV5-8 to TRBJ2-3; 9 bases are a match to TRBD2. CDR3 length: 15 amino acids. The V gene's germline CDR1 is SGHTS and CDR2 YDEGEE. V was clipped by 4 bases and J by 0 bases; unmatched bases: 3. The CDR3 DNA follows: TGTGCCAGCAGCCATAGCGGGGGAAGCACAGATACGCAGTATTTT. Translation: CASSHSGGSTDTQYF.

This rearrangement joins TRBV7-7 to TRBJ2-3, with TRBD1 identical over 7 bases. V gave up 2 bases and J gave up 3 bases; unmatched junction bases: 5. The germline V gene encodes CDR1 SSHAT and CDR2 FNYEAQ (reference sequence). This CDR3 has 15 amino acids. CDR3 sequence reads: CASSLTTGATDTQYF. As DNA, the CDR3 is TGTGCCAGCAGCTTAACCACAGGGGCGACAGATACGCAGTATTTT. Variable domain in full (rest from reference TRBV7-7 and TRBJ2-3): GAGVSQSPRYKVTKRGQDVTLRCDPISSHATLYWYQQALGQGPEFLTYFNYEAQPDKSGLPSDRFSAERPEGSISTLTIQRTEQRDSAMYRCASSLTTGATDTQYFGPGTRLTVL.